These 21 T cell receptor beta chains were all obtained from the same sample, sequenced in a study of blood T cells in healthy people across ages. Together with a sample-barcoded 5' primer, a J-beta primer mix was included in a second PCR lasting roughly 6 to 12 cycles. TCRdb re-called the 5' RACE reads through MiXCR, storing one row per CDR3 protein. This table holds about 580,000 distinct CDR3 sequences, 40% to 55% found once. What was sequenced was blood. All receptors derive from a man older than 75 in good health.

This clonotype was detected only a few times. V and J are TRBV7-9 and TRBJ1-6; TRBD1 matches at 9 bases. The CDR3 has 15 residues. Trimming cost V 0 bases and J 10 bases; bases outside gene matches: 4. From germline, CDR1 is SEHNR and CDR2 FQNEAQ (reference sequence). The CDR3: CASSLAGQGRSPLHF. CDR3 nucleotide sequence: TGTGCCAGCAGCTTAGCTGGACAGGGGCGGTCACCCCTCCACTTT.

In its sample, this clonotype was seen once. The rearrangement joins TRBV27 to TRBJ2-7; D possibly corresponds to TRBD1 (6 bases). There are 14 residues in the CDR3. Germline CDR1 and CDR2: MNHEY and SMNVEV (reference sequence). V shed 5 bases and J shed 9 bases, with 20 bases lying between them. As DNA, the CDR3 is TGTGCCAGCAGTGATAGAGGACAGCCACGCGCGCAGTACTTC. Amino acids: CASSDRGQPRAQYF.

This chain uses TRBV5-1 with TRBJ2-6; D possibly corresponds to TRBD1 (6 bases). Trimming shortened V by 4 bases and J by 11 bases, and 16 bases separated the two germline ends. CDR3 length: 14 residues. Germline CDR1 SGHRS, CDR2 YFSETQ. The CDR3: CASSLGQSSHVLTF. In nucleotides, the CDR3 is TGCGCCAGCAGCCTCGGACAGAGCTCTCACGTCCTGACTTTC.

A word on this clonotype: A clone one base away is much larger, so this may be a read error. The rearrangement joins TRBV6-5 to TRBJ1-2, with D possibly matching TRBD1 (5 bases). The V gene's germline CDR1 is MNHEY and CDR2 SVGAGI. Trimming pared 6 bases from V and 2 bases from J, leaving 16 bases between. The CDR3 has 15 amino acids. For the CDR3, the DNA is TGTGCCAGCAGAACCGGGACGGCTTCGAACTATGGCTACACCTTC. Translating it yields CASRTGTASNYGYTF.

The CDR3 here is CASRYRLAGLNEQFF. In DNA, the CDR3 is TGTGCCAGCAGATATAGGCTCGCGGGACTCAATGAGCAGTTCTTC. The chain couples TRBV5-6 to TRBJ2-1; D is perhaps TRBD2 (6 bases). The CDR3 runs to 15 residues. In germline, CDR1 is SGHDT, CDR2 YYEEEE. Trimming took off 5 bases at V and 6 bases at J, with 18 bases between the two ends.

This clonotype was counted a few times. This rearrangement joins TRBV28 to TRBJ2-7; D is undetermined. Per the germline V gene, CDR1 is MDHEN and CDR2 is SYDVKM. CDR3 length equals 14 residues. The V end was cut by 3 bases, the J end by 3 bases, with 12 bases between. The CDR3 here is CASSFSVRVYEQYF. The CDR3 region has the DNA TGTGCCAGCAGTTTTTCGGTTAGGGTCTACGAGCAGTACTTC.

The chain combines TRBV5-1 with TRBJ2-1; 8 bases line up with TRBD2. Losses at the gene ends were 0 bases for V and 7 bases for J; bases not matched to a gene: 15. Looked up from germline, CDR1 is SGHRS and CDR2 is YFSETQ. The CDR3 spans 18 residues. The CDR3 loop is CASSLGGSREGRLNEQFF. The CDR3 nucleotides read TGCGCCAGCAGCTTGGGGGGGAGTCGGGAGGGCCGATTGAATGAGCAGTTCTTC.

This clonotype was seen only a few times. This chain links TRBV7-2 with TRBJ2-5; 8 bases agree with TRBD2. The length of the CDR3 is 18 residues. The junction had 21 bases not matched to a gene; V was cut back by 5 bases and J by 7 bases. Germline V gene lookup returns CDR1 SGHTA and CDR2 FQGNSA. The CDR3 is CASSPRFGTSGRLGTQYF. The CDR3 DNA reads TGTGCCAGCAGCCCCCGGTTTGGAACTAGCGGTAGGCTTGGGACCCAGTACTTC.

This clonotype was observed a single time. This chain links TRBV4-2 with TRBJ2-3; 7 bases fit TRBD1. J lost 0 bases, V lost 1 base, and 4 bases had no gene match. The CDR3 runs 16 residues. Germline lookup yields CDR1 LGHNA and CDR2 YNFKEQ. CDR3 amino acids: CASSQGQGTSTDTQYF. The CDR3 nucleotides are TGTGCCAGCAGCCAAGGACAGGGAACGAGCACAGATACGCAGTATTTT.

This clonotype has more than one count but fewer than ten. The chain recombines TRBV20-1 with TRBJ2-3; 12 bases are shared with TRBD2. Unmatched junction bases numbered 5, after V lost 5 bases and J lost 2 bases. This CDR3 has 15 amino acids. Germline-derived CDR1 and CDR2 are DFQATT and SNEGSKA (reference sequence). This chain's CDR3 is CSAHGLAGLTDTQYF. As DNA, the CDR3 is TGCAGTGCTCATGGACTAGCGGGGCTCACAGATACGCAGTATTTT.

The chain employs TRBV25-1 and TRBJ2-1, with D possibly being TRBD2 (5 bases). This CDR3 is built from 14 residues. Germline loops: CDR1 MGHDK, CDR2 SYGVNS. Between the trimmed V and J ends, which lost 3 bases and 7 bases, there was a span of 13 bases. The CDR3 sequence: CASSDRVSGNEQFF. In nucleotides, the CDR3 is TGTGCCAGCAGTGACCGGGTCTCGGGGAATGAGCAGTTCTTC. Full variable domain (outside the CDR3, taken from reference TRBV25-1 and TRBJ2-1): EADIYQTPRYLVIGTGKKITLECSQTMGHDKMYWYQQDPGMELHLIHYSYGVNSTEKGDLSSESTVSRIRTEHFPLTLESARPSHTSQYLCASSDRVSGNEQFFGPGTRLTVL.

This clonotype was counted a single time. The chain carries TRBV7-2 and TRBJ2-4; a possible D gene is TRBD1 (5 bases). The V gene's germline CDR1 is SGHTA and CDR2 FQGNSA. CDR3 length: 13 amino acids. Trimming took 5 bases from V and 13 from J, leaving 18 bases between them. The CDR3 DNA sequence: TGTGCCAGCAGCACCGTAAGGGGCTACAAGCAGTACTTC. It specifies CASSTVRGYKQYF.

The chain joins TRBV12-5 to TRBJ2-7, with 7 bases that match TRBD2. The germline CDR1 and CDR2 sequences are LGHNT and FRNRAP. J gave up 0 bases and V 3 bases, and 5 bases lay outside the gene matches. The CDR3 loop spans 15 amino acids. CDR3 residues: CASGFLRGSSYEQYF. The CDR3 nucleotides are TGTGCTAGTGGTTTCCTGCGGGGGAGCTCCTACGAGCAGTACTTC. Complete variable domain (other parts from reference TRBV12-5 and TRBJ2-7): DARVTQTPRHKVTEMGQEVTMRCQPILGHNTVFWYRQTMMQGLELLAYFRNRAPLDDSGMPKDRFSAEMPDATLATLKIQPSEPRDSAVYFCASGFLRGSSYEQYFGPGTRLTVT.

The genes are TRBV7-2 and TRBJ2-7; TRBD2 agrees at 7 bases. V was clipped by 11 bases and J by 1 base; unmatched bases: 8. Germline V gene lookup returns CDR1 SGHTA and CDR2 FQGNSA. The CDR3 has 13 residues. CDR3 protein: CASQASGSYEQYF. CDR3 sequence (DNA): TGTGCCTCCCAGGCTAGCGGATCCTACGAGCAGTACTTC.

The chain's CDR3 is CASSQGGQYQETQYF. CDR3 DNA sequence: TGCGCCAGCAGCCAAGGTGGACAGTACCAAGAGACCCAGTACTTC. The V gene is TRBV4-1, the J gene TRBJ2-5, with a weak D call TRBD1 (6 bases). Trimming cost V 1 base and J 0 bases, with 9 bases left between them. The CDR3 loop spans 15 amino acids. Germline loops: CDR1 MGHRA, CDR2 YSYEKL.

The rearrangement links TRBV27 to TRBJ1-1; 7 positions match TRBD1. The V segment lost 4 bases and the J segment 1 base; nucleotides outside the gene matches: 6. This CDR3 contains 15 residues. Germline values: CDR1 MNHEY, CDR2 SMNVEV (reference sequence). CDR3 nucleotides: TGTGCCAGCAGTTCCGACAGGGAATGGAACACTGAAGCTTTCTTT. This translates into CASSSDREWNTEAFF.

The V and J genes are TRBV14 and TRBJ2-5; D uncertain. This CDR3 region has 13 residues. Germline values: CDR1 SGHDN, CDR2 FVKESK. Trimming cost V 6 bases and J 5 bases, with 13 bases left between them. The CDR3 spells CASRQTVRETQYF. CDR3 coding DNA: TGTGCCAGCAGACAGACCGTCCGGGAGACCCAGTACTTC.

On this clonotype: A much more abundant neighbour one base away suggests this may be a read error. The rearrangement uses TRBV6-5 and TRBJ2-1, with unresolved D. Trimming took off 6 bases at V and 13 bases at J, with 16 bases between the two ends. The CDR3 length is 12 residues. Looked up from germline, CDR1 is MNHEY and CDR2 is SVGAGI. DNA of the CDR3: TGTGCCAGCAGCCGGGCACAAGAGACCCAGTTCTTC. Its translation is CASSRAQETQFF.

The V gene is TRBV5-8, the J gene TRBJ2-3; weak D call: TRBD2 (6 bases). Germline loops: CDR1 SGHTS, CDR2 YDEGEE. Trimming took off 2 bases at V and 1 base at J, with 20 bases between the two ends. The CDR3 length is 18 residues. The CDR3 DNA is TGTGCCAGCAGCTTTCCGACTAGTTCTTACTCCGGCACAGATACGCAGTATTTT. It translates to CASSFPTSSYSGTDTQYF.

The gene calls are TRBV24-1 and TRBJ2-5, with 7 bases that match TRBD1. The CDR3 consists of 14 residues. Germline assignment: CDR1 KGHDR and CDR2 SFDVKD. Germline trimming cut 2 bases from V and 4 bases from J; bases unmatched to any gene: 3. The CDR3 loop is CATSDSGTVETQYF. The CDR3 nucleotides are TGTGCCACCAGTGATTCGGGGACAGTAGAGACCCAGTACTTC.

This chain uses TRBV6-2 or TRBV6-3 with TRBJ2-7; TRBD1 or TRBD2 may be the D gene (5 bases each). The CDR3 has 15 amino acids. CDR1 and CDR2 from the germline V gene are MNHEY and SVGEGT. The V end lost 6 bases, the J end lost 2 bases, and 17 bases lay between the germline ends. The DNA for the CDR3 is TGTGCCAGCAGCTACCTTGTAGGGACCCCCTACGAGCAGTACTTC. Translation: CASSYLVGTPYEQYF.